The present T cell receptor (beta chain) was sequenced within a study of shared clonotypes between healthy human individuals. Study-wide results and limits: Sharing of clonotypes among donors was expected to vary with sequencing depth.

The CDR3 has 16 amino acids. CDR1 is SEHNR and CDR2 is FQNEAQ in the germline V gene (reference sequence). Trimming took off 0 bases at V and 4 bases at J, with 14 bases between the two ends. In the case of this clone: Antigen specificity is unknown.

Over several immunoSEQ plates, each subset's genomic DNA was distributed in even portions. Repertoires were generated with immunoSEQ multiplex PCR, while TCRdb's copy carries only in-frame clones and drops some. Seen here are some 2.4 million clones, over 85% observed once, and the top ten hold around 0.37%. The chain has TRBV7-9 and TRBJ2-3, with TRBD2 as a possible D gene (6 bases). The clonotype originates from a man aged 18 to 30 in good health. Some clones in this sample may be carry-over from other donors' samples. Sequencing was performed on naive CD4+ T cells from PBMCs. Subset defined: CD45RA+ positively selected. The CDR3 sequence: CASSLALTASADTQYF. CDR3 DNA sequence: TGTGCCAGCAGCTTAGCGTTAACGGCTAGCGCAGATACGCAGTATTTT. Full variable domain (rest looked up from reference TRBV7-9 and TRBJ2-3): DTGVSQNPRHKITKRGQNVTFRCDPISEHNRLYWYRQTLGQGPEFLTYFQNEAQLEKSRLLSDRFSAERPKGSFSTLEIQRTEQGDSAMYLCASSLALTASADTQYFGPGTRLTVL.